These 19 T cell receptor beta chains originate from one sample sequenced in a study of CD8 T cells in ankylosing spondylitis (dated 2017 in TCRdb). Libraries came from 5' RACE. Sequencing was performed on an Illumina HiSeq 2500. TCRdb trimmed the raw reads at Q25, called clones with MiXCR and kept productive beta chains. Every CDR3 protein is listed once, alongside the most common genes and DNA of its rows. This sample comprises under 170,000 distinct CDR3 sequences, 44% of them detected only once. The top ten clones comprise approximately 16% of the sample. Sequencing was performed on synovial fluid, either unsorted or a sorted T cell fraction (not recorded which). All receptors come from a male donor with ankylosing spondylitis.

This clonotype appeared once. The V call is TRBV20-1, the J call TRBJ2-1; the D gene is possibly TRBD2 (6 bases). Trimming cost V 0 bases and J 3 bases, with 12 bases left between them. The CDR3 extends over 15 amino acids. The germline CDR1 and CDR2 sequences are DFQATT and SNEGSKA (reference sequence). This CDR3 is CSAREGDFNYNEQFF. For the CDR3, the DNA is TGCAGTGCTAGAGAGGGGGACTTTAACTACAATGAGCAGTTCTTC.

This clonotype was seen a handful of times. The chain employs TRBV11-3 and TRBJ1-1, with D hard to call. Trimming took off 7 bases at V and 0 bases at J, with 6 bases between the two ends. CDR3 size: 12 residues. The germline V gene has CDR1 SGHNT and CDR2 YENEEA. The CDR3 bases are TGTGCCAGCATGTCGGTGAACACTGAAGCTTTCTTT. Its translation: CASMSVNTEAFF.

The V gene is TRBV28, the J gene TRBJ2-7, with 8 bases matching TRBD2. Germline trimming cut 6 bases from V and 3 bases from J; bases unmatched to any gene: 13. This CDR3 region has 16 residues. Looked up from germline, CDR1 is MDHEN and CDR2 is SYDVKM. DNA of the CDR3: TGTGCCAGCAGACCTGAGCGGGAGCGTCCGCACTACGAGCAGTACTTC. Amino acid sequence: CASRPERERPHYEQYF.

This rearrangement joins TRBV5-1 to TRBJ2-1; a possible D gene is TRBD2 (5 bases). The germline CDR1 and CDR2 sequences are SGHRS and YFSETQ. Trimming stripped 6 bases from V and 6 bases from J, with 16 bases between. The CDR3 loop spans 14 amino acids. As DNA, the CDR3 is TGCGCCAGCACTCCTCCCCTAACTAGCAATGAGCAGTTCTTC. Translated: CASTPPLTSNEQFF.

The rearrangement uses TRBV7-2 and TRBJ2-1; D might be TRBD2 (5 bases). Trimming shortened V by 3 bases and J by 3 bases, and 12 bases separated the two germline ends. The germline gives CDR1 SGHTA, CDR2 FQGNSA. The CDR3 sequence is 15 residues long. Here the CDR3 reads CASSFGAEYYNEQFF. The CDR3 nucleotides read TGTGCCAGCAGCTTCGGAGCGGAGTACTACAATGAGCAGTTCTTC.

The chain uses TRBV28 and TRBJ2-2; the D gene is possibly TRBD1 (5 bases). The CDR3 sequence is 17 residues long. The germline V and J ends were trimmed by 2 bases and 5 bases, with 18 bases remaining between them. CDR1 is MDHEN, CDR2 SYDVKM, per germline. Written as DNA, the CDR3 is TGTGCCAGCAGTTTAACCCCACGGTCAGGGAATACCGGGGAGCTGTTTTTT. Its protein product is CASSLTPRSGNTGELFF.

This clonotype was picked up a small number of times. The chain couples TRBV5-1 to TRBJ1-2; no firm D call. V lost 4 bases and J lost 4, with 8 bases in between. This CDR3 contains 12 residues. The V gene's germline CDR1 is SGHRS and CDR2 YFSETQ. The CDR3 bases are TGCGCCAGCAGCAAACAGTTCTATGGCTACACCTTC. Translated, it gives CASSKQFYGYTF.

This clonotype was seen many times. The chain links TRBV4-2 to TRBJ2-5; D assignment may be TRBD1 or TRBD2 (6 bases each). The V end lost 1 base, the J end lost 5 bases, and 14 bases lay between the germline ends. The CDR3 is 15 amino acids. Germline CDR1 LGHNA, CDR2 YNFKEQ. As DNA, the CDR3 is TGTGCCAGCAGCCAAGTCACGGGGGCTTACGAGACCCAGTACTTC. Its translation is CASSQVTGAYETQYF.

This clonotype was seen ten or more times. This chain uses TRBV6-2 or TRBV6-3 with TRBJ2-1; D gene uncertain. This CDR3 has 14 residues. V was cut by 2 bases and J by 6 bases, with 11 bases left in between. CDR1 and CDR2 (germline): MNHEY, SVGEGT. The CDR3 sequence is CASSYTHGGNEQFF. As DNA, the CDR3 is TGTGCCAGCAGTTACACCCATGGCGGCAATGAGCAGTTCTTC.

The chain combines TRBV11-2 with TRBJ2-1; TRBD2 agrees at 16 bases. V trimming: 5 bases; J trimming: 4 bases; junction bases outside the gene matches: 14. The germline V gene has CDR1 SGHAT and CDR2 FQNNGV. CDR3 length: 20 amino acids. CDR3 sequence reads: CASSPPGLAGGRYSYNEQFF. The CDR3 DNA sequence: TGTGCCAGCAGCCCACCGGGACTAGCGGGGGGGAGGTACTCATACAATGAGCAGTTCTTC. The full variable domain, completed using reference TRBV11-2 and TRBJ2-1, is EAGVAQSPRYKIIEKRQSVAFWCNPISGHATLYWYQQILGQGPKLLIQFQNNGVVDDSQLPKDRFSAERLKGVDSTLKIQPAKLEDSAVYLCASSPPGLAGGRYSYNEQFFGPGTRLTVL.

This clonotype has more than one count but fewer than ten. The chain uses TRBV12-3 or TRBV12-4 and TRBJ1-6; unclear D gene. The length of the CDR3 is 14 residues. Deletions cut 10 bases from V and 1 base from J, with 11 bases between. This CDR3 is CATSSSSYNSPLHF. CDR3 DNA: TGTGCCACATCATCCTCGTCCTATAATTCACCCCTCCACTTT.

This clonotype showed up just once. The chain links TRBV4-1 to TRBJ1-1, with no clear D. The CDR3 spans 19 residues. V lost 3 bases to trimming and J lost 1 base, with 24 bases between them. Germline assignment: CDR1 MGHRA and CDR2 YSYEKL. CDR3 nucleotide sequence: TGCGCCAGCAGCCATCTTCCGGGAGCCGCCGGCCCCTGGAACACTGAAGCTTTCTTT. This gives the protein CASSHLPGAAGPWNTEAFF.

The chain joins TRBV27 to TRBJ2-7; TRBD2 aligns across 11 bases. With V trimmed by 4 bases and J by 3 bases, 2 bases remained unmatched. This CDR3 contains 14 residues. Germline V gives CDR1 MNHEY, CDR2 SMNVEV (reference sequence). The DNA for the CDR3 is TGTGCCAGCAGTTCCCTAGCGGGAGGCTACGAGCAGTACTTC. Encoded protein: CASSSLAGGYEQYF.

The V and J genes are TRBV27 and TRBJ2-7, with D perhaps given as TRBD1 or TRBD2 (6 bases each). The CDR3 loop spans 15 amino acids. Germline assignment: CDR1 MNHEY and CDR2 SMNVEV (reference sequence). V was shortened by 3 bases and J by 2 bases, with 14 bases between the two germline ends. This CDR3 is CASSFQGGLPYEQYF. The CDR3 bases are TGTGCCAGCAGTTTTCAAGGGGGGTTGCCCTACGAGCAGTACTTC.

V is TRBV20-1 and J is TRBJ2-5; TRBD2 matches 9 bases. The CDR3 covers 15 residues. Trimming took 1 base from V and 5 from J; bases not matched to a gene: 8. Germline lookup yields CDR1 DFQATT and CDR2 SNEGSKA (reference sequence). The CDR3, as DNA: TGCAGTGCTAGAGGGGGCGGGGGGGCCTTGGAGACCCAGTACTTC. This translates into CSARGGGGALETQYF.

The chain combines TRBV29-1 with TRBJ2-2, with unresolved D. CDR3 size: 12 residues. V lost 4 bases and J lost 5, with 8 bases in between. CDR1 and CDR2 from the germline V gene are SQVTM and ANQGSEA. CDR3: CSVAAVTGELFF. Written as DNA, the CDR3 is TGCAGCGTTGCGGCAGTTACCGGGGAGCTGTTTTTT.

This clonotype was detected ten times or more. The V and J genes are TRBV12-3 or TRBV12-4 and TRBJ2-3; 7 bases line up with TRBD2. After removal of 1 base from V and 4 bases from J, the junction contained 11 bases not matched to a gene. The CDR3 is 17 amino acids. For the CDR3, the DNA is TGTGCCAGCAGTTTAGGGGGGGGAGAATGGCCCGCAGATACGCAGTATTTT. Protein product: CASSLGGGEWPADTQYF.

The chain employs TRBV7-9 and TRBJ2-7, with TRBD2 matching over 8 bases. CDR3 size: 17 residues. Germline V gene sequence: CDR1 SEHNR, CDR2 FQNEAQ (reference sequence). Trimming took 0 bases from V and 2 from J; bases not matched to a gene: 9. The CDR3 here is CASSLAVLAGLPYEQYF. The CDR3 nucleotides read TGTGCCAGCAGCTTAGCCGTCCTAGCGGGCCTACCCTACGAGCAGTACTTC.

The chain couples TRBV30 to TRBJ1-4, with D unresolved. V shed 0 bases and J shed 8 bases, with 13 bases lying between them. This CDR3 has 14 residues. Germline CDR1 reads GTSNPN; CDR2 reads SVGIG (reference sequence). The CDR3 spells CAWSVGLSEEKLFF. The CDR3 DNA follows: TGTGCCTGGAGTGTGGGTCTTTCGGAGGAAAAACTGTTTTTT.